This T cell receptor (beta chain) was obtained from a study of T cell responses to AZD1222 COVID-19 vaccine. The overall study: Doses given second, at about 4 or about 12 weeks, were pooled. Study-wide results and caveats: Nearly half of spike-specific TCRs reportedly target unmutated variant regions.

TCRdb's copy holds only in-frame clones and misses some; the assay was immunoSEQ multiplex PCR. The sample yields more than 100,000 clones, around 94% seen once. The CDR3 spans 15 residues. Trimming pared 4 bases from V and 5 bases from J, leaving 15 bases between. Germline V gives CDR1 SGDLS, CDR2 YYNGEE. Concerning this clone: Its antigen is still unknown.

This receptor was identified in an adult in good health. The sequencing here drew on peripheral blood, taken on day 0 of AZD1222 vaccination. This chain connects TRBV9 to TRBJ2-2; D is ambiguous. The CDR3 spells CASSRRWANTGELFF. The CDR3 nucleotides read TGTGCCAGCAGCCGTAGGTGGGCAAATACCGGGGAGCTGTTTTTT.